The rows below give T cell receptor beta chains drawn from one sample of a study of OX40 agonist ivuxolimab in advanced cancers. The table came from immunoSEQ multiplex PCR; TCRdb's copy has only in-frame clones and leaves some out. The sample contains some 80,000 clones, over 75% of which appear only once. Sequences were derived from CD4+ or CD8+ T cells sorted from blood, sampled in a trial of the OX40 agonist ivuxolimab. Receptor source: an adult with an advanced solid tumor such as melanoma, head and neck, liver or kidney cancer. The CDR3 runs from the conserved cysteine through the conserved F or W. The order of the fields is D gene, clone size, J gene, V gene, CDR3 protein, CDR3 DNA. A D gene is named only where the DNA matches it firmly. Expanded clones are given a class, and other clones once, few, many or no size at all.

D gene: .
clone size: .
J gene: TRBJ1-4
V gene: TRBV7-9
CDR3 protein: CASRGYTNEKLFF
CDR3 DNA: TGTGCCAGCAGAGGGTACACTAATGAAAAACTGTTTTTT

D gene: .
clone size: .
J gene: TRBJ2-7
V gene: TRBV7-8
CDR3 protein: CASSYKRFYAQYF
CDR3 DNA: TGTGCCAGCAGCTACAAGCGGTTTTACGCGCAGTACTTC

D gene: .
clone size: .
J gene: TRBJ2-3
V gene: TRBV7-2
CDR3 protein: CASSTGIVGTDTQYF
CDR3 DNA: TGTGCCAGCAGCACAGGGATAGTCGGCACAGATACGCAGTATTTT

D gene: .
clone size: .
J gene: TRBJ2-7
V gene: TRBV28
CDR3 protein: CASRGTSSYEQYF
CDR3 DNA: TGTGCCAGCCGAGGAACGAGCTCCTACGAGCAGTACTTC

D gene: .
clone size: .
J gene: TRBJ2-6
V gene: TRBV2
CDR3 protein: CASTARDPWGSGANVLTF
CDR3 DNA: TGTGCCAGCACCGCCCGGGACCCCTGGGGCTCTGGGGCCAACGTCCTGACTTTC

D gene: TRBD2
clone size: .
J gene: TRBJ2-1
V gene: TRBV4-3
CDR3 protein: CASSQDGRGGYDNEQFF
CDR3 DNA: TGCGCCAGCAGCCAAGATGGCCGGGGGGGTTATGACAATGAGCAGTTCTTC

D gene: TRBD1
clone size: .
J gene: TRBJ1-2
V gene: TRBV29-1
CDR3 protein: CSVVGWQGERGYTF
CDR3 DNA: TGCAGCGTTGTAGGGTGGCAGGGGGAGAGGGGCTACACCTTC

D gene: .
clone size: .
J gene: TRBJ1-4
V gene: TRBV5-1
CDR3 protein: CASSLDGPWSSEKLFF
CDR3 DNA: TGCGCCAGCAGCTTGGACGGCCCGTGGAGTAGTGAAAAACTGTTTTTT

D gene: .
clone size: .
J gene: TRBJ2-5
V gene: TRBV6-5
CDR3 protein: CASSHTSFQETQYF
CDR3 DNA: TGTGCCAGCAGTCATACTAGCTTCCAAGAGACCCAGTACTTC

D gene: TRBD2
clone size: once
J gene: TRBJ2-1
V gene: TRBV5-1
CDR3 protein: CASSVTSGSSNEQFF
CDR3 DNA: TGCGCCAGCAGCGTAACTAGCGGGAGTTCCAATGAGCAGTTCTTC

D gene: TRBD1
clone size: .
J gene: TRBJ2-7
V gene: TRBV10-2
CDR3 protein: CASRESRTGYYEQYF
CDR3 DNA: TGCGCCAGCAGGGAATCCCGGACAGGGTACTACGAGCAGTACTTC

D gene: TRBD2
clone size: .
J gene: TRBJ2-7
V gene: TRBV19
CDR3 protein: CASSMRGLAGPISYEQYF
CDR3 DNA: TGTGCCAGTAGTATGCGGGGGCTAGCGGGACCTATTTCCTACGAGCAGTACTTC

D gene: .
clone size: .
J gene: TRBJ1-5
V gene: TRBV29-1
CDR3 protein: CSVLTGNQPQHF
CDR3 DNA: TGCAGCGTGCTCACAGGGAATCAGCCCCAGCATTTT

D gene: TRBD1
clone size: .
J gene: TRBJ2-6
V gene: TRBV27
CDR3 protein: CASSPPRQGSGANVLTF
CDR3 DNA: TGTGCCAGCAGTCCCCCTCGACAGGGTTCTGGGGCCAACGTCCTGACTTTC

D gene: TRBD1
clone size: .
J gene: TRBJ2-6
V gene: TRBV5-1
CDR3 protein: CASSRTGNSGANVLTF
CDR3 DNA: TGCGCCAGCAGTCGGACAGGGAACTCTGGGGCCAACGTCCTGACTTTC

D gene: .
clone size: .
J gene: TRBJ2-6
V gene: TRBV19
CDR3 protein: CASSRGGRSGANVLTF
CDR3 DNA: TGTGCCAGTAGTAGGGGGGGCCGCTCTGGGGCCAACGTCCTGACTTTC

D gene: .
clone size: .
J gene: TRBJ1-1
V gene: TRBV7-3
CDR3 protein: CASSQSGWGTEAFF
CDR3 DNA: TGTGCCAGCAGCCAATCAGGGTGGGGAACTGAAGCTTTCTTT